This TCR beta chain was captured in a study of tumor-infiltrating lymphocytes in localized non-small cell lung cancer. The wider study: From each patient, both tumor and uninvolved lung, non-adjacent to tumor, were sampled.

Study-wide results and limits: Different pieces of the same tissue were used for each assay. IM1 and IM2 tumors showed no difference in T-cell fraction. Not all patients were TCR sequenced, owing to tissue quantity.

This CDR3 comprises 17 residues. Germline V CDR1 and CDR2: MDHEN, SYDVKM. The V and J ends lost 2 bases and 1 base respectively, with 17 bases between them. About this clone: The antigen is not known.

Assay used: immunoSEQ multiplex PCR; TCRdb lists only in-frame clones, some missing. The sample has around 16,000 clones, about 45% seen once. The TCR sequence derives from a human donor with non-small cell lung cancer. The sequencing sample was made of lung tumor tissue. J is TRBJ1-1 and V is TRBV28; perhaps TRBD1 as D (6 bases). CDR3 DNA: TGTGCCAGCAGTTTAAATTTTGGGGGGGGCTCGAACACTGAAGCTTTCTTT. As protein: CASSLNFGGGSNTEAFF.